The T cell receptor beta chain under discussion was sequenced for a study of shared clonotypes between healthy human individuals. Study background: Donor ages ranged 18 to 49 years: two women, a few men.

Positively selected for CCR7, the CD45RO-negative cells used as naive CD8 cells excluded terminally differentiated effector memory CD45RA+ cells. Germline V gene data show CDR1 as SQVTM and CDR2 as ANQGSEA. There are 16 residues in the CDR3. The V gene lost 7 bases and the J gene lost 0 bases, with 19 bases spanning the gap. Notes on the study in general: Rarefaction exposed incomplete sorted-subset sequencing despite large depth.

Study processing details: As immunoSEQ supplied junction-only sequences (without quality scores), filtering differed. Here immunoSEQ multiplex PCR was the method, and the copy in TCRdb shows in-frame clones only, minus some. That table furnishes V, J and clone size, whereas the DNA furnished D and trimming. The repertoire consists of 800,000 to 950,000 clones, with 95% to 97% occurring once and the leading ten covering roughly 0.23%. As regards this clone: The antigen is unknown.

This chain links TRBV29-1 with TRBJ2-1; possible D gene TRBD2, 6 bases. The TCR was taken from a young man in good health. The specimen was naive CD8+ T cells sorted from blood. The CDR3 DNA reads TGCAGCGCTGAGGGGAGCGGGTCGAGCTCCTACAATGAGCAGTTCTTC. Encoded protein: CSAEGSGSSSYNEQFF.